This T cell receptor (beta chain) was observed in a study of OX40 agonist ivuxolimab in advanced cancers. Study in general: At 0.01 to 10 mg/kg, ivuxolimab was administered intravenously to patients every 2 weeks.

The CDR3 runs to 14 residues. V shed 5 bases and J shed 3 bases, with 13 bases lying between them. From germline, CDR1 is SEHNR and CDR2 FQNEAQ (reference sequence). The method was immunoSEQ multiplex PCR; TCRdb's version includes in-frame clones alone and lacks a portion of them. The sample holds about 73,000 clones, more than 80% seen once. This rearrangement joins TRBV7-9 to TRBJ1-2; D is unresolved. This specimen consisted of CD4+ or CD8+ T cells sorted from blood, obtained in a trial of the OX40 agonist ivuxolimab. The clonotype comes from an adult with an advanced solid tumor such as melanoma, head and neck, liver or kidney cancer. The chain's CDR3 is CASSVRQSDYGYTF. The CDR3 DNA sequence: TGTGCCAGCAGCGTCCGCCAGAGTGACTATGGCTACACCTTC.